This TCR beta chain stems from a study of beta chain features in type 1 diabetes. Study-level information: Healthy donors, compared against patients, showed similar age, gender and cell yields. Examination of sorted cells across all samples involved over 85,000,000 cells. Study-level points and caveats: The VDJ junctions of type 1 diabetes patients carried fewer insertions and more deletions. Type 1 diabetes patients had moderately but significantly shorter TCRB CDR3s in all four CD4+ subsets. Patients' naive, central memory and regulatory TCRB repertoires appeared more alike than those of healthy donors.

The CDR3 contains 14 residues. The germline gives CDR1 SGHVS, CDR2 FQNEAQ. V lost 3 bases and J lost 9; bases outside the gene matches: 8. Reverse transcription of all isolated RNA meant that expressed TCRB transcripts were sequenced. Clones were sequenced by immunoSEQ multiplex PCR, and TCRdb holds only the in-frame ones, with some missing. This sample has some 240,000 clones, with 16% found just once. For this clone: The antigen is not known.

The source is a young man with type 1 diabetes. The sample consisted of naive CD4+ T cells from blood. The chain carries TRBV7-8 and TRBJ2-7, with 10 bases matching TRBD2. Written as DNA, the CDR3 is TGTGCCAGCAGCTTGGAGCGGGAGGGCAGGGGGCAGTACTTC. Translating gives CASSLEREGRGQYF.